This TCR beta chain was identified during a study of T cell responses to AZD1222 COVID-19 vaccine. Study observations and caveats: At baseline, seropositivity was found in only 5 to 7 AZD1222 recipients.

Trimming cost V 0 bases and J 2 bases, with 3 bases left between them. The germline gives CDR1 SGHTS, CDR2 YDEGEE. The CDR3 has 13 amino acids. With respect to this clone: The antigen remains unidentified.

Sequencing used immunoSEQ multiplex PCR; TCRdb keeps in-frame clones, though not all of them. This table holds about 150,000 clones, 89% found once. The J gene is TRBJ1-5, the V gene TRBV5-8; D remains ambiguous. Sequencing was performed on peripheral blood, taken 28 days after the second AZD1222 dose. This clonotype was sampled from an adult who received the AZD1222 COVID-19 vaccine. For the CDR3, the DNA is TGTGCCAGCAGCTTGGATGGCAATCAGCCCCAGCATTTT. As protein: CASSLDGNQPQHF.